This T cell receptor beta chain emerged from a study of regulatory T cells in long-lasting Graves disease. Across the whole study: Disease was considered persistent Graves' disease after over 5 years of antithyroid drugs (with positive TSH receptor antibodies). Study-wide results and caveats: Comparison showed that persistent patients shared more public clonotypes (roughly 2,700) than new patients (roughly 1,000). Preferential use of TRBV28, TRBJ1-2 and TRBJ2-5 was seen in persistent disease.

Time point of the sample: persistent/refractory GD, antithyroid drugs over 5 years with positive TRAb. The TCR library was made from RNA extracted from PBMCs. About this clonotype itself: Its antigen is not identified. An end of the junction does not agree with germline; a read error may underlie this.

The TCR beta library used iRepertoire HTBI primers with Arm-PCR amplification of CDR3. In the study's own analysis: In the combined samples, 62 TRBV and 14 TRBJ segments were identified. TCRdb independently ran MiXCR on the multiplex PCR reads; one entry per CDR3 protein. The V and J calls shown here were made by TCRdb, not taken from the authors' results. The table has a few hundred thousand distinct CDR3 sequences, approximately 25% seen once. Germline CDR1 and CDR2: MNHNS and SASEGT. This CDR3 has 15 residues. This receptor was taken from a woman aged 35 to 49 with Graves disease. The chain is built from TRBV6-1 and TRBJ1-3; 7 positions match TRBD1. The sequenced sample was peripheral blood mononuclear cells (PBMCs), obtained when the disease was refractory, from a patient treated with antithyroid drugs. As DNA, the CDR3 is TGTGCCAGCAGTCCCGACAGGGTCTCTGGAGACACCATATATTTT. Translating it yields CASSPDRVSGDTIYF.